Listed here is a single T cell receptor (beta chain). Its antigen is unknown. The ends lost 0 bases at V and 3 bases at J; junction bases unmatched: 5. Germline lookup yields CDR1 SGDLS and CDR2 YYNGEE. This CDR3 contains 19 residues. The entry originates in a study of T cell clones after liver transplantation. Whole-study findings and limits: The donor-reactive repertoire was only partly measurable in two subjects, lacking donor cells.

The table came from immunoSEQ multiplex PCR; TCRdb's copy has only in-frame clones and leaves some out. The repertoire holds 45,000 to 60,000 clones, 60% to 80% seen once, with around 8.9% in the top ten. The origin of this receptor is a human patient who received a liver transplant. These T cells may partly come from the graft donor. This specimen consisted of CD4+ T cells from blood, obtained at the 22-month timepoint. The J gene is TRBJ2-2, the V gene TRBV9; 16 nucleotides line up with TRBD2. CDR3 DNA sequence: TGTGCCAGCAGCGTAGCTGGGACTAGCGGGGGGGCAGACACCGGGGAGCTGTTTTTT. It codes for CASSVAGTSGGADTGELFF.